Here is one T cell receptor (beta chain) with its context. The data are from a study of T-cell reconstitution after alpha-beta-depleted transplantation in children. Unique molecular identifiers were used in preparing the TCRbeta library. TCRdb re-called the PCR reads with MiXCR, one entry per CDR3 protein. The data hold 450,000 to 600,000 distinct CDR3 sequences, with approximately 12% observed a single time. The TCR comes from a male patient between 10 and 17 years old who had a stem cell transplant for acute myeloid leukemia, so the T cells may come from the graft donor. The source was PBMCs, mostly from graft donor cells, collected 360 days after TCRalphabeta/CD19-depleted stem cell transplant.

As DNA, the CDR3 is TGTGCCTGGAGTGGTGGGTGGGGGGCTCAAGCTTTCTTT. It is translated as CAWSGGWGAQAFF. V is TRBV30 and J is TRBJ1-1; tentative D call: TRBD1 (6 bases). Trimming shortened V by 1 base and J by 9 bases, and 15 bases separated the two germline ends. The germline V gene has CDR1 GTSNPN and CDR2 SVGIG (reference sequence). The CDR3 sequence is 13 residues long.